Listed here is a single TCR beta chain. This specimen comes from a study of immune characterization of retroperitoneal liposarcoma. The V end lost 6 bases, the J end lost 4 bases, and 19 bases lay between the germline ends. CDR1 ENHRY and CDR2 SYGVKD come from the germline V gene. The CDR3 extends over 15 amino acids. Each CDR3 protein gets one entry after TCRdb re-called the PCR reads with MiXCR. The sample lists about 10,000 distinct CDR3 sequences; under 35% were seen once. The V call is TRBV10-3, the J call TRBJ2-7, with a weak D call TRBD2 (6 bases). The specimen sequenced was tumor tissue. The sequence was obtained from a male donor with retroperitoneal liposarcoma. DNA of the CDR3: TGTGCCATCAGGGTTGGTGAGGGCGGGATGTACGAGCAGTACTTC. Protein product: CAIRVGEGGMYEQYF.